One and the same sample provided the 3 T cell receptor beta chains below, sequenced in a study of T cell responses to AZD1222 COVID-19 vaccine. Assay used: immunoSEQ multiplex PCR; TCRdb lists only in-frame clones, some missing. The sample holds about 130,000 clones, about 90% seen once. This specimen consisted of peripheral blood, obtained on day 0 of AZD1222 vaccination. These receptors were taken from an adult in good health.

The CDR3 reads CASSSGYNEQFF. As DNA, the CDR3 is TGTGCCAGCAGTTCGGGCTACAATGAGCAGTTCTTC. The chain couples TRBV6-6 to TRBJ2-1; D is undetermined. V was shortened by 4 bases and J by 3 bases, with 4 bases between the two germline ends. The CDR3 length is 12 residues. The germline V gene has CDR1 MNHNY and CDR2 SVGAGI (reference sequence).

Here the CDR3 DNA reads TGCGCCAGCAGCTCACGGACAGGGGCAAGCTATGGCTACACCTTC. It specifies CASSSRTGASYGYTF. The chain couples TRBV5-1 to TRBJ1-2; TRBD1 aligns across 9 bases. Trimming took 3 bases from V and 4 from J; bases not matched to a gene: 7. The CDR3 runs to 15 residues. CDR1 is SGHRS and CDR2 is YFSETQ in the germline V gene.

The gene calls are TRBV5-1 and TRBJ2-1; 8 bases map to TRBD2. CDR1 and CDR2 (germline): SGHRS, YFSETQ. The V segment lost 0 bases and the J segment 8 bases; nucleotides outside the gene matches: 10. The CDR3 consists of 16 residues. In DNA form, the CDR3 reads TGCGCCAGCAGCTTGGATGGGAGACTAGCGATCCATGAGCAGTTCTTC. Translation: CASSLDGRLAIHEQFF.